This T cell receptor (beta chain) appears in the sequencing data of a study of T cells in Graves' hyperthyroidism and ophthalmopathy. Study-level results: It was a median 6.5 months before onset that the model predicted ophthalmopathy.

Lactation, pregnancy, other autoimmune disease or uncontrolled infection led to exclusion of patients. Comments on this clonotype: Its matching antigen is unknown.

RNA transcripts gave rise to amplified TCR beta CDR3 regions. HTBI primers were employed in a first-round RT-PCR of the TCR CDR3. TCRdb reprocessed the multiplex PCR reads via MiXCR and lists one record per CDR3 protein. The sample carries over 150,000 distinct CDR3 sequences, roughly a sixth recorded once. This clonotype was sampled from a woman aged 50 to 60 with Graves' hyperthyroidism. Sequences were obtained from blood.

The DNA of the CDR3 is TGCAGTGCTACGGGGTATGGCTACACCTTC. Protein product: CSATGYGYTF. The chain links TRBV20-1 to TRBJ1-2; the D is unclear. This CDR3 contains 10 residues. The V gene's germline CDR1 is DFQATT and CDR2 SNEGSKA (reference sequence). The V gene lost 4 bases and the J gene lost 5 bases, with 5 bases spanning the gap.